Included here is one T cell receptor beta chain sequence, with context. No antigen is known for it. An overlapping HIV-1 Gag peptide pool stimulated these cells at approximately 0.91 ug/peptide/mL. CD40L-negative CD69-negative CD45RO-high memory CD4+ T cells were sorted as populations depleted of antigen-responding cells. Donors had undetectable plasma HIV-1 RNA, under 50 copies/mL, for 4+ years. This entry comes from a study of persistence of HIV-infected CD4 T cells. Turning to the study itself: Isolated cells were CMV- and HIV-1 Gag-responding CD4+ T cells. The study, taken as a whole, reports: TCR analyses could not target the rare provirus-carrying CMV-responding cells. Degenerate expanded CDR3beta sequences were enriched among CMV- and Gag-responding cells.

Trimming shortened V by 7 bases and J by 4 bases, and 20 bases separated the two germline ends. Germline assignment: CDR1 MDHEN and CDR2 SYDVKM. The CDR3 length is 16 residues. The immunoSEQ assay was version 4, run in survey mode. The method was immunoSEQ multiplex PCR; TCRdb's version includes in-frame clones alone and lacks a portion of them. The table records about 36,000 clones, around 85% of them present only once. The specimen was cultured CD4+ T cells from PBMCs, collected from a patient who received antiretroviral therapy. This receptor was identified in an adult with HIV. The donor label of this sample is uncertain. The V and J genes are TRBV28 and TRBJ1-5, with D perhaps matching TRBD1 (5 bases). CDR3 bases: TGTGCCAGCAACCCGGGACGGGCTCTGATTAATCAGCCCCAGCATTTT. The encoded protein is CASNPGRALINQPQHF.